This entry lists 14 T cell receptor beta chains sequenced from one sample in a study of blood T cell repertoires in COVID-19. The protocol was immunoSEQ multiplex PCR, while the TCRdb copy is restricted to in-frame clones and leaves out a portion. This repertoire shows 450,000 or so clones, 90% found once; its top ten account for 0.55% to 0.75%. The sequenced sample was PBMCs or T cells enriched from blood (not recorded which). The receptor set was obtained from a man aged 18 to 35 who had recovered from COVID-19.

The chain is built from TRBV27 and TRBJ2-7; TRBD1 agrees at 7 bases. J was trimmed by 2 bases and V by 5 bases; bases with no gene match: 3. Germline V CDR1 and CDR2: MNHEY, SMNVEV (reference sequence). The CDR3 covers 13 residues. CDR3 sequence reads: CASSRDSTYEQYF. Written as DNA, the CDR3 is TGTGCCAGCAGTCGGGACAGCACCTACGAGCAGTACTTC.

The V gene is TRBV25-1, the J gene TRBJ2-6; D unresolved. Germline lookup yields CDR1 MGHDK and CDR2 SYGVNS. The V and J ends lost 2 bases and 11 bases respectively, with 4 bases between them. The CDR3 is 11 residues long. This chain's CDR3 is CASSEADVLTF. CDR3 in DNA: TGTGCCAGCAGTGAAGCGGACGTCCTGACTTTC.

This chain uses TRBV7-9 with TRBJ2-1; D is possibly TRBD2 (5 bases). The CDR3 runs 13 residues. CDR1 is SEHNR and CDR2 is FQNEAQ in the germline V gene (reference sequence). Trimming cost V 8 bases and J 0 bases, with 8 bases left between them. CDR3 in DNA: TGTGCCAGCCTAGCTAGCTCCTACAATGAGCAGTTCTTC. Encoded protein: CASLASSYNEQFF.

This clone occurred a few times. The chain couples TRBV13 to TRBJ1-2; 10 bases map to TRBD1. The trim removed 5 bases at V and 1 base at J, leaving 16 bases unmatched. Germline CDR1 is PRHDT and CDR2 is FYEKMQ (reference sequence). This CDR3 region has 19 residues. CDR3 in amino acids: CASSTPNSGTGAGNYGYTF. CDR3 bases: TGTGCCAGCAGCACACCAAACTCCGGGACAGGGGCGGGTAACTATGGCTACACCTTC.

The chain joins TRBV30 to TRBJ2-2; 10 nucleotides line up with TRBD2. The CDR3 is made up of 16 amino acids. V trimming: 3 bases; J trimming: 4 bases; junction bases outside the gene matches: 8. CDR1 and CDR2 from the germline V gene are GTSNPN and SVGIG (reference sequence). CDR3 loop: CAWRSRGLASTGELFF. CDR3 DNA: TGTGCCTGGAGGTCCCGGGGACTAGCGTCCACCGGGGAGCTGTTTTTT.

The chain joins TRBV30 to TRBJ1-1, with a tentative D call TRBD1 (6 bases). Trimming removed 3 bases from V and 1 base from J, with 9 bases in between. From germline, CDR1 is GTSNPN and CDR2 SVGIG (reference sequence). The length of the CDR3 is 13 residues. The CDR3 DNA is TGTGCCTGGAGCACAGGGAGGAACACTGAAGCTTTCTTT. This gives the protein CAWSTGRNTEAFF.

V usage is TRBV3-1 (or the pseudogene TRBV3-2) and J usage is TRBJ2-7; tentative D call: TRBD1 (5 bases). CDR1 and CDR2 from the germline V gene are LGHDT and YNNKEL (reference sequence). This CDR3 contains 16 residues. Trimming cost V 4 bases and J 6 bases, with 22 bases left between them. CDR3 bases: TGTGCCAGCAGCCCCTACGGTAGCAGGGTAATCCCCGAGCAGTACTTC. Its translation is CASSPYGSRVIPEQYF.

The rearrangement joins TRBV6-2 or TRBV6-3 to TRBJ1-6; no clear D gene. CDR1 is MNHEY, CDR2 SVGEGT, per germline. The CDR3 loop spans 14 amino acids. Between the trimmed V and J ends, which lost 5 bases and 6 bases, there was a span of 11 bases. The CDR3 region has the DNA TGTGCCAGCAGTAAAGAGGTCTCTAATTCACCCCTCCACTTT. Amino acids: CASSKEVSNSPLHF.

The V and J genes are TRBV15 and TRBJ2-7; tentative D call: TRBD2 (7 bases). V lost 0 bases to trimming and J lost 6 bases, with 15 bases between them. The CDR3 runs to 15 residues. CDR1 is LNHNV and CDR2 is YYDKDF in the germline V gene (reference sequence). The CDR3 sequence: CATSRDGRGAGEQYF. Written as DNA, the CDR3 is TGTGCCACCAGCAGAGATGGGAGGGGGGCTGGCGAGCAGTACTTC.

The gene calls are TRBV28 and TRBJ1-2; D unclear. The CDR3 length is 14 residues. Germline assignment: CDR1 MDHEN and CDR2 SYDVKM. V was clipped by 2 bases and J by 7 bases, with 14 bases between them. Here the CDR3 DNA reads TGTGCCAGCAGTTTAAACAGCAAGGAAAGTGGCTACACCTTC. This translates into CASSLNSKESGYTF.

The sample holds one count of this clone. The CDR3 protein is CASSLGQGDYGYTF. The CDR3 DNA reads TGTGCCAGCAGCCTTGGACAGGGGGACTATGGCTACACCTTC. The J gene is TRBJ1-2, the V gene TRBV9; 10 nucleotides match TRBD1. This CDR3 is 14 amino acids long. Looked up from germline, CDR1 is SGDLS and CDR2 is YYNGEE. With 4 bases clipped from V and 3 bases from J, the junction kept 3 bases outside the gene matches.

The chain recombines TRBV18 with TRBJ1-5; D unclear. CDR1 KGHSH and CDR2 LQKENI come from the germline V gene. There are 14 residues in the CDR3. The V and J ends lost 6 bases and 1 base respectively, with 10 bases between them. CDR3 region: CASSVQASNQPQHF. The CDR3 DNA reads as TGTGCCAGCTCGGTCCAGGCGAGCAATCAGCCCCAGCATTTT.

Concerning this clone itself: This sample also contains other DNA sequences that code for the same CDR3. The V and J genes are TRBV24-1 and TRBJ1-1; D may be TRBD1 (5 bases). Germline V gene lookup returns CDR1 KGHDR and CDR2 SFDVKD. The V and J ends lost 8 bases and 1 base respectively, with 10 bases between them. The CDR3 is 13 residues long. CDR3: CATNTGENTEAFF. CDR3 nucleotides: TGTGCCACCAACACGGGGGAGAACACTGAAGCTTTCTTT.

V usage is TRBV7-9 and J usage is TRBJ2-1, with 8 bases that match TRBD2. The V gene end was trimmed by 2 bases and the J gene end by 7 bases; junction bases not matched to a gene: 7. Germline V gene lookup returns CDR1 SEHNR and CDR2 FQNEAQ (reference sequence). This CDR3 comprises 15 residues. The CDR3: CASSLLSGGPNEQFF. DNA for the CDR3: TGTGCCAGCAGCTTACTGTCGGGAGGGCCTAATGAGCAGTTCTTC.